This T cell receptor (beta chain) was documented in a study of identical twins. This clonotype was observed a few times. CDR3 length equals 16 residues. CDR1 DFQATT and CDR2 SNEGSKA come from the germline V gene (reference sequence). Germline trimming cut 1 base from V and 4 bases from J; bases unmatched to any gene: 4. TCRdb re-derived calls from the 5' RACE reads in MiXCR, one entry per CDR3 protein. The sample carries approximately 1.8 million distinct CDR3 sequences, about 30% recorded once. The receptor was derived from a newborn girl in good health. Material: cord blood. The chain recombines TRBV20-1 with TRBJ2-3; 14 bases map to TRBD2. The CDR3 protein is CSARGTSGRIPDTQYF. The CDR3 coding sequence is TGCAGTGCTAGAGGGACTAGCGGGAGGATTCCAGATACGCAGTATTTT.